These 8 T cell receptor beta chains share one sample of origin, sequenced in a study of blood T cells in healthy people across ages. The authors ran a second PCR of roughly 6 to 12 cycles using a sample-barcoded 5' primer and a J-beta primer mix. A single record per CDR3 protein comes from TCRdb applying MiXCR to the 5' RACE reads. The data show fewer than 900,000 distinct CDR3 sequences, 40% to 45% seen once. The material sequenced was blood. Receptors originate from a woman aged 55-70 years in good health.

This sequence joins TRBV25-1 and TRBJ2-5; TRBD2 aligns across 9 bases. Germline trimming cut 3 bases from V and 2 bases from J; bases unmatched to any gene: 7. The CDR3 is made up of 16 amino acids. The germline V gene has CDR1 MGHDK and CDR2 SYGVNS. The CDR3 nucleotides read TGTGCCAGCAGTGAGGGGCGCGGGGGGGGGCAAGAGACCCAGTACTTC. This gives the protein CASSEGRGGGQETQYF.

The chain is built from TRBV28 and TRBJ2-5; D could derive from TRBD1 or TRBD2 (7 bases each). Germline-derived CDR1 and CDR2 are MDHEN and SYDVKM. Trimming removed 6 bases at V and 2 bases at J, with 19 bases between. This CDR3 is 16 amino acids long. This chain's CDR3 is CASSPLDRDYQETQYF. CDR3 bases: TGTGCCAGCAGCCCCTTAGACAGGGACTATCAAGAGACCCAGTACTTC.

The chain combines TRBV6-5 with TRBJ2-7; D ambiguous. Germline V gene data show CDR1 as MNHEY and CDR2 as SVGAGI. Trimming took 0 bases from V and 1 from J, leaving 10 bases between them. This CDR3 region has 15 residues. CDR3: CASSYSTAASYEQYF. DNA for the CDR3: TGTGCCAGCAGTTACTCGACGGCAGCGTCCTACGAGCAGTACTTC.

About this clonotype: An end of the junction differs from the germline gene, which may be a read error. This rearrangement joins TRBV7-2 to TRBJ1-2; a weak D match, TRBD1 (5 bases). The CDR3 is made up of 17 amino acids. The germline CDR1 and CDR2 sequences are SGHTA and FQGNSA. The CDR3 loop reads CASSHGPGQRTDYGCTF. CDR3 nucleotide sequence: TGTGCCAGCAGCCACGGTCCCGGACAACGAACAGACTATGGCTGCACCTTC.

The gene calls are TRBV13 and TRBJ1-1; 7 bases line up with TRBD1. Germline trimming cut 5 bases from V and 3 bases from J; bases unmatched to any gene: 6. Germline CDR1 PRHDT, CDR2 FYEKMQ (reference sequence). This CDR3 spans 14 amino acids. CDR3 bases: TGTGCCAGCAGCGGCCAGGGGGTTGACACTGAAGCTTTCTTT. Protein sequence: CASSGQGVDTEAFF.

This clonotype has just a few counts. This chain connects TRBV4-1 to TRBJ1-2; D gene ambiguous. V lost 0 bases, J lost 3 bases, and 8 bases lay in between. CDR3 length: 14 residues. CDR1 MGHRA and CDR2 YSYEKL come from the germline V gene. CDR3 sequence reads: CASSQEGADYGYTF. The CDR3 DNA follows: TGCGCCAGCAGCCAAGAAGGTGCGGACTATGGCTACACCTTC.

V usage is TRBV29-1 and J usage is TRBJ2-5; 7 positions match TRBD2. The ends lost 2 bases at V and 7 bases at J; junction bases unmatched: 7. The CDR3 is 13 residues long. Germline values: CDR1 SQVTM, CDR2 ANQGSEA. The CDR3 protein is CSVEIRGVGTQYF. CDR3 bases: TGCAGCGTTGAAATTCGGGGGGTCGGGACCCAGTACTTC.

The table lists this clonotype with a few counts. This chain joins TRBV14 and TRBJ1-4; D not certain. With 0 bases removed from V and 8 bases from J, the gap between germline ends came to 16 bases. CDR1 and CDR2 from the germline V gene are SGHDN and FVKESK. This CDR3 is built from 16 residues. The CDR3 is CASSQDLGPGGEKLFF. Written as DNA, the CDR3 is TGTGCCAGCAGCCAAGATCTAGGACCCGGAGGCGAAAAACTGTTTTTT.